The 25 T cell receptor beta chains presented below share a single source sample, sequenced in a study of cytomegalovirus exposure and HLA in healthy donors. Primers for the PCR totalled 60 Vbeta and 13 Jbeta. Method: immunoSEQ multiplex PCR; TCRdb's copy keeps in-frame clones and lacks some. This sample has 50,000 to 65,000 clones, with about 80% found just once. The sample comprised PBMCs. The receptors shown here come from a man aged 45 to 65 in good health and CMV-seropositive.

This clone was seen more than once but under ten times. The gene calls are TRBV30 and TRBJ1-2; 11 bases agree with TRBD1. Germline V gene lookup returns CDR1 GTSNPN and CDR2 SVGIG (reference sequence). The CDR3 has 14 amino acids. The V gene end was trimmed by 4 bases and the J gene end by 7 bases; junction bases not matched to a gene: 8. The CDR3 loop reads CAWKPRDRGIGYTF. CDR3 nucleotides: TGTGCCTGGAAGCCCCGGGACAGGGGGATTGGCTACACCTTC.

J is TRBJ1-2 and V is TRBV6-4; no firm D call. CDR3 length: 14 amino acids. Germline lookup yields CDR1 MRHNA and CDR2 SNTAGT. V was clipped by 0 bases and J by 6 bases, with 11 bases between them. This CDR3 is CASSDSWAENGYTF. In DNA, the CDR3 is TGTGCCAGCAGTGACTCGTGGGCAGAGAATGGCTACACCTTC.

The rearrangement joins TRBV10-3 to TRBJ1-1; 11 bases fit TRBD1. The ends lost 1 base at V and 12 bases at J; junction bases unmatched: 4. Per the germline V gene, CDR1 is ENHRY and CDR2 is SYGVKD. This CDR3 spans 13 amino acids. In DNA, the CDR3 is TGTGCCATCAGTGAGTTAGGACAGGGGGCCACTTTCTTT. It specifies CAISELGQGATFF.

The genes are TRBV4-3 and TRBJ2-1; 10 bases match TRBD2. Per the germline V gene, CDR1 is LGHNA and CDR2 is YSLEER. With 4 bases clipped from V and 7 bases from J, the junction kept 7 bases outside the gene matches. There are 15 residues in the CDR3. The CDR3 region has the DNA TGCGCCAGCAGCCCCCGGACTAGCGGAAGGAATGAGCAGTTCTTC. Encoded protein: CASSPRTSGRNEQFF.

The CDR3 DNA reads TGTGCCAGCAGCAAGTTGGACAGGGGGGACACTGAAGCTTTCTTT. Protein product: CASSKLDRGDTEAFF. The chain has TRBV5-8 and TRBJ1-1; 10 nucleotides match TRBD1. Germline V CDR1 and CDR2: SGHTS, YDEGEE. This CDR3 has 15 amino acids. The junction had 6 bases not matched to a gene; V was cut back by 4 bases and J by 3 bases.

The chain joins TRBV27 to TRBJ1-6, with a tentative D call TRBD1 (6 bases). Germline V CDR1 and CDR2: MNHEY, SMNVEV (reference sequence). This CDR3 is built from 16 residues. Trimming shortened V by 3 bases and J by 5 bases, and 14 bases separated the two germline ends. This chain's CDR3 is CASSFRGGEDNSPLHF. CDR3 sequence (DNA): TGTGCCAGCAGTTTTAGGGGGGGGGAGGATAATTCACCCCTCCACTTT.

V usage is TRBV30 and J usage is TRBJ1-6, with 9 bases aligning to TRBD1. The CDR3 covers 15 residues. Per the germline V gene, CDR1 is GTSNPN and CDR2 is SVGIG (reference sequence). V shed 2 bases and J 10 bases; nucleotides not matched to a gene: 9. The CDR3: CAWSPPGTGRSPLHF. DNA for the CDR3: TGTGCCTGGAGTCCGCCCGGGACAGGGAGATCACCCCTCCACTTT.

Only one count was recorded for this clone. The V gene is TRBV29-1, the J gene TRBJ2-3; 13 nucleotides match TRBD2. Unmatched junction bases numbered 7, after V lost 3 bases and J lost 4 bases. Germline V gene sequence: CDR1 SQVTM, CDR2 ANQGSEA. The CDR3 contains 16 residues. DNA for the CDR3: TGCAGCGTTGAGGGACTAGCGGGGAAAAAGGCAGATACGCAGTATTTT. Its protein is CSVEGLAGKKADTQYF.

This clone was observed a handful of times. The same CDR3 also results from other DNA sequences found in this sample. The V gene is TRBV9, the J gene TRBJ2-7; tentatively, D is TRBD1 (6 bases). Germline V CDR1 and CDR2: SGDLS, YYNGEE. The length of the CDR3 is 15 residues. Written as DNA, the CDR3 is TGTGCAAGAAGCTCCCAGGGGCCCAGCTACTACGAGCAGTACTTC. This encodes CARSSQGPSYYEQYF.

The table lists this clone with a few counts. V and J are TRBV6-6 and TRBJ2-2; no clear D gene. V was pared by 2 bases and J by 6 bases, with 16 bases between. This CDR3 has 16 amino acids. The germline V gene encodes CDR1 MNHNY and CDR2 SVGAGI (reference sequence). The CDR3 is CASSYLQPQDPGELFF. The DNA for the CDR3 is TGTGCCAGCAGTTACCTACAGCCTCAAGACCCCGGGGAGCTGTTTTTT.

This chain uses TRBV5-4 with TRBJ2-1, with 15 bases fitting TRBD2. The J segment lost 4 bases and the V segment lost 4 bases, leaving 12 bases of the junction unmatched. Per germline, CDR1 SGHNT and CDR2 YYREEE (reference sequence). This CDR3 contains 19 residues. In nucleotides, the CDR3 is TGTGCCAGCAGCCAGAGGGGACTAGCGGGGGGCGTAACATACAATGAGCAGTTCTTC. Translated: CASSQRGLAGGVTYNEQFF.

This clone was counted once. One end of the junction is discordant with germline, which a read error may explain. V and J are TRBV5-1 and TRBJ2-1, with 13 bases aligning to TRBD2. Germline V gene sequence: CDR1 SGHRS, CDR2 YFSETQ. The CDR3 loop spans 17 amino acids. The CDR3 nucleotides are TGCGTCAGCAGCTTCCCTGGACTAGCGGGGGTAAGGAATGAGCAGTTCTTC. Amino acid sequence: CVSSFPGLAGVRNEQFF.

The rearrangement uses TRBV6-5 and TRBJ1-1; D perhaps matches TRBD1 (5 bases). Germline CDR1 reads MNHEY; CDR2 reads SVGAGI. This CDR3 is 13 amino acids long. Trimming pared 2 bases from V and 4 bases from J, leaving 8 bases between. The CDR3 loop reads CASSYGASTEAFF. Here the CDR3 DNA reads TGTGCCAGCAGTTACGGGGCCTCCACTGAAGCTTTCTTT.

This rearrangement joins TRBV20-1 to TRBJ2-7; D not resolved. V shed 5 bases and J shed 9 bases, with 11 bases lying between them. There are 10 residues in the CDR3. Germline-derived CDR1 and CDR2 are DFQATT and SNEGSKA (reference sequence). The CDR3 nucleotides are TGCAGTGCTGAAAATGATAGGCAGTACTTC. This encodes CSAENDRQYF.

CDR3: CASKSRGSTDTQYF. The CDR3 nucleotides read TGTGCCAGCAAGTCCCGGGGGTCCACAGATACGCAGTATTTT. V gene TRBV7-9 combines with J gene TRBJ2-3; D might be TRBD2 (6 bases). Trimming left V 7 bases short and J 2 bases short, with 13 bases between. This CDR3 contains 14 residues. Per germline, CDR1 SEHNR and CDR2 FQNEAQ (reference sequence).

The chain joins TRBV5-1 to TRBJ2-5; the D gene is possibly TRBD1 (5 bases). Germline CDR1 reads SGHRS; CDR2 reads YFSETQ. Trimming stripped 6 bases from V and 2 bases from J, with 11 bases between. The CDR3 spans 13 residues. The CDR3 here is CASTGKGQETQYF. The DNA for the CDR3 is TGCGCCAGCACAGGAAAGGGGCAAGAGACCCAGTACTTC.

The V and J genes are TRBV7-2 and TRBJ2-5, with a weak D call TRBD2 (7 bases). The CDR3 has 14 residues. The germline V gene encodes CDR1 SGHTA and CDR2 FQGNSA. Trimming stripped 5 bases from V and 5 bases from J, with 15 bases between. CDR3 amino acids: CASSLGGGAETQYF. Written as DNA, the CDR3 is TGTGCCAGCAGCCTGGGGGGGGGCGCGGAGACCCAGTACTTC.

The chain uses TRBV7-3 and TRBJ2-5; 8 bases are a match to TRBD2. CDR1 and CDR2 from the germline V gene are SGHTA and FQGTGA. CDR3 length equals 13 residues. J lost 5 bases, V lost 4 bases, and 3 bases had no gene match. Here the CDR3 reads CASSWRLAETQYF. For the CDR3, the DNA is TGTGCCAGCAGCTGGAGACTAGCGGAGACCCAGTACTTC. The full variable domain, completed using reference TRBV7-3 and TRBJ2-5, is GAGVSQTPSNKVTEKGKYVELRCDPISGHTALYWYRQSLGQGPEFLIYFQGTGAADDSGLPNDRFFAVRPEGSVSTLKIQRTERGDSAVYLCASSWRLAETQYFGPGTRLLVL.

This clone appeared a single time. This rearrangement joins TRBV5-6 to TRBJ1-1, with 10 bases that match TRBD1. V trimming: 4 bases; J trimming: 7 bases; junction bases outside the gene matches: 10. Per germline, CDR1 SGHDT and CDR2 YYEEEE. This CDR3 comprises 15 residues. CDR3 amino acids: CASSGRTGGGGEAFF. The CDR3 DNA follows: TGTGCCAGCAGCGGAAGGACAGGGGGAGGAGGTGAAGCTTTCTTT.

The V and J genes are TRBV6-5 and TRBJ2-1, with TRBD2 matching over 7 bases. V dropped 4 bases and J dropped 3; count of bases not matched to a gene: 6. The length of the CDR3 is 15 residues. The germline V gene has CDR1 MNHEY and CDR2 SVGAGI. Here the CDR3 DNA reads TGTGCCAGCAGTTCTACACGCGGGGGCTACAATGAGCAGTTCTTC. Translating it yields CASSSTRGGYNEQFF.

The rearrangement links TRBV7-6 to TRBJ2-1, with 11 bases matching TRBD2. Trimming removed 3 bases from V and 4 bases from J; junction bases left unmatched: 14. Germline values: CDR1 SGHVS, CDR2 FNYEAQ. There are 19 residues in the CDR3. In nucleotides, the CDR3 is TGTGCCAGCAGCTTTACGACTAGCGGGATCCTGGGCCATTACAATGAGCAGTTCTTC. The encoded protein is CASSFTTSGILGHYNEQFF. Supplemented by reference TRBV7-6 and TRBJ2-1, the full variable domain reads GAGVSQSPRYKVTKRGQDVALRCDPISGHVSLYWYRQALGQGPEFLTYFNYEAQQDKSGLPNDRFSAERPEGSISTLTIQRTEQRDSAMYRCASSFTTSGILGHYNEQFFGPGTRLTVL.

This rearrangement joins TRBV19 to TRBJ1-1; the D gene is possibly TRBD1 (5 bases). The V end was cut by 6 bases, the J end by 4 bases, with 12 bases between. From germline, CDR1 is LNHDA and CDR2 SQIVND (reference sequence). The CDR3 spans 13 residues. The CDR3 coding sequence is TGTGCCAGTAGCCAGGGTGTTCGCACTGAAGCTTTCTTT. Translated: CASSQGVRTEAFF.

V gene TRBV11-2 combines with J gene TRBJ2-2; no reliable D call. The germline V and J ends were trimmed by 5 bases and 2 bases, with 12 bases remaining between them. There are 15 residues in the CDR3. Germline assignment: CDR1 SGHAT and CDR2 FQNNGV. The CDR3 DNA sequence: TGTGCCAGCAGCCCTAGGAGCATTAACACCGGGGAGCTGTTTTTT. Protein product: CASSPRSINTGELFF. Supplemented by reference TRBV11-2 and TRBJ2-2, the full variable domain reads EAGVAQSPRYKIIEKRQSVAFWCNPISGHATLYWYQQILGQGPKLLIQFQNNGVVDDSQLPKDRFSAERLKGVDSTLKIQPAKLEDSAVYLCASSPRSINTGELFFGEGSRLTVL.

The chain combines TRBV11-1 with TRBJ1-2; unclear D gene. CDR3 size: 13 residues. The germline CDR1 and CDR2 sequences are SGHAT and FQDESV (reference sequence). Between the trimmed V and J ends, which lost 5 bases and 5 bases, there was a span of 12 bases. Written as DNA, the CDR3 is TGTGCCAGCAGCCCCGGTATGGAGTATGGCTACACCTTC. Its translation is CASSPGMEYGYTF.

This chain joins TRBV29-1 and TRBJ1-2, with no clear D. Per germline, CDR1 SQVTM and CDR2 ANQGSEA. Trimming shortened V by 2 bases and J by 8 bases, and 12 bases separated the two germline ends. The CDR3 consists of 12 residues. The CDR3 protein is CSVESGLLGYTF. In DNA, the CDR3 is TGCAGCGTTGAATCAGGCCTTCTGGGCTACACCTTC.